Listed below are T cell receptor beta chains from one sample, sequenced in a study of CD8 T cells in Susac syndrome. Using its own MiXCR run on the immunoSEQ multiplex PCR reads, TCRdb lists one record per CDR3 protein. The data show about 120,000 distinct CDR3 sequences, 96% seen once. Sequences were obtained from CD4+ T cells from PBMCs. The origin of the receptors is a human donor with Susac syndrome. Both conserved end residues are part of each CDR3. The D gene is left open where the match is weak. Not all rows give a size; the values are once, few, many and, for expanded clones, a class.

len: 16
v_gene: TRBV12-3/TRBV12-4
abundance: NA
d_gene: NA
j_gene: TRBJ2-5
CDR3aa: CASSSGGRQYQETQYF
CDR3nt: TGTGCCAGCAGTTCTGGGGGACGCCAGTACCAAGAGACCCAGTACTTC

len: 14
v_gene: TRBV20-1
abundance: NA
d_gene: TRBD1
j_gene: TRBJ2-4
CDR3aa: CSAIPGTGADIQYF
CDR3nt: TGCAGTGCCATACCCGGGACAGGGGCGGACATTCAGTACTTC

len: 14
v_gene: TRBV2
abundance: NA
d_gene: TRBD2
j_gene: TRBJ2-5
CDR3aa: CASKPLAGEETQYF
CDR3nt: TGTGCCAGCAAGCCCCTAGCGGGAGAAGAGACCCAGTACTTC

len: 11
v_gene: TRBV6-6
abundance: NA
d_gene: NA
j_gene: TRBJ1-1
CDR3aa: CASGSGTEAFF
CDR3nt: TGTGCCAGCGGATCGGGCACTGAAGCTTTCTTT

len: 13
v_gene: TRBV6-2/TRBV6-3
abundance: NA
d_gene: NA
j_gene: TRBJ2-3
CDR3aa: CASRTPSTDTQYF
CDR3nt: TGTGCCTCTAGGACGCCCAGCACAGATACGCAGTATTTT

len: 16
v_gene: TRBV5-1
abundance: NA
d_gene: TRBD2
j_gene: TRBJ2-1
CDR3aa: CASSLSGSQSYNEQFF
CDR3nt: TGCGCCAGCAGCCTTAGCGGGAGTCAGTCCTACAATGAGCAGTTCTTC

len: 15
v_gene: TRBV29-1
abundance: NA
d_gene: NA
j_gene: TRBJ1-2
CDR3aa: CSVDRPAGENYGYTF
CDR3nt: TGCAGCGTTGACCGACCGGCGGGGGAAAACTATGGCTACACCTTC

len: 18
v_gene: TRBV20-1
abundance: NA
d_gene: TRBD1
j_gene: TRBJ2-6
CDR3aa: CSANSRRQGYSGANVLTF
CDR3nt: TGCAGTGCTAACAGCCGAAGACAGGGGTATTCTGGGGCCAACGTCCTGACTTTC

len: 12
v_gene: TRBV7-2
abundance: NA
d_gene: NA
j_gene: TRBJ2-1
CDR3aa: CASSLGGLEQFF
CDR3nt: TGTGCCAGCAGTCTAGGGGGGCTCGAGCAGTTCTTC

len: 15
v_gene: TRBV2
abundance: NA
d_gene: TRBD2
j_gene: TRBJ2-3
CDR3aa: CASSSRLAGTDTQYF
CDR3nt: TGTGCCAGCAGCTCGCGACTAGCGGGCACAGATACGCAGTATTTT

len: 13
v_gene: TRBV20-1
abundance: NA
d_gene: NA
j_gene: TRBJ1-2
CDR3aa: CSVPEVWGYGYTF
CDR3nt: TGCAGTGTCCCCGAAGTATGGGGATATGGCTACACCTTC

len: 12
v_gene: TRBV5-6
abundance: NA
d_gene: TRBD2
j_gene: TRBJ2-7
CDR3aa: CASSLGLAGQYF
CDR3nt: TGTGCCAGCAGCCTCGGACTAGCGGGACAGTACTTC

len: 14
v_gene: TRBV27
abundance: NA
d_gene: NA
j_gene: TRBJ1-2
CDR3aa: CASSRVQQRDGYTF
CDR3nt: TGTGCCAGCAGTAGGGTTCAGCAGAGGGATGGCTACACCTTC

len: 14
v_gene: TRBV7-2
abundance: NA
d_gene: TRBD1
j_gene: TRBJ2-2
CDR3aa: CASRTGSNTGELFF
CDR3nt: TGTGCCAGCAGGACAGGGTCGAACACCGGGGAGCTGTTTTTT

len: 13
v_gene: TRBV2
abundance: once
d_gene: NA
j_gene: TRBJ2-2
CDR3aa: CASRATGVGELFF
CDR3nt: TGTGCCAGCAGAGCCACTGGGGTCGGGGAGCTGTTTTTT

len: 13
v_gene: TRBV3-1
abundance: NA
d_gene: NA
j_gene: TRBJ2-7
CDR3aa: CASSRRGATEQYF
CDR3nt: TGTGCCAGCAGCCGTAGGGGGGCCACCGAGCAGTACTTC

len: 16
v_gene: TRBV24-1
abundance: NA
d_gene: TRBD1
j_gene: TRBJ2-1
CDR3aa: CATSDSIAGQGNEQFF
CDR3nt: TGTGCCACCAGTGATTCCATCGCGGGACAGGGCAATGAGCAGTTCTTC

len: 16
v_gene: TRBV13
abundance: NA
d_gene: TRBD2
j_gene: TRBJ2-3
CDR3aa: CASSYGLAEAGDTQYF
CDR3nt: TGTGCCAGCAGCTACGGACTAGCGGAGGCAGGAGATACGCAGTATTTT

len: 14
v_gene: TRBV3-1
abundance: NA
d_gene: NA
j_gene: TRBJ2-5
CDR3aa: CASSQGSREETQYF
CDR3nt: TGTGCCAGCAGCCAAGGCTCGAGGGAAGAGACCCAGTACTTC

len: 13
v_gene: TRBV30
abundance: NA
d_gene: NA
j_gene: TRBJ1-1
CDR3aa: CAWSVQEGTEAFF
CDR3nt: TGTGCCTGGAGTGTACAGGAGGGGACTGAAGCTTTCTTT

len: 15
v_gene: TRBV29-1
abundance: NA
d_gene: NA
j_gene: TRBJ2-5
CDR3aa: CSVVGAQGRGETQYF
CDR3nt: TGCAGCGTTGTGGGCGCACAGGGGAGGGGAGAGACCCAGTACTTC

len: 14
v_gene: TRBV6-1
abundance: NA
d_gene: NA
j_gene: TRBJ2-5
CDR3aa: CASSRSTGRETQYF
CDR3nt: TGTGCCAGCAGCCGATCTACAGGGAGGGAGACCCAGTACTTC

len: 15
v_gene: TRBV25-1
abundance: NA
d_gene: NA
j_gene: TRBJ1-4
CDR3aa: CASSVPRGTNEKLFF
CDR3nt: TGTGCCAGCAGTGTACCTCGGGGTACTAATGAAAAACTGTTTTTT

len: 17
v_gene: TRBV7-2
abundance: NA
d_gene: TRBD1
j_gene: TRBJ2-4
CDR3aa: CASSEPGTDLAKNIQYF
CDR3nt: TGTGCCAGCAGCGAACCTGGGACAGATCTAGCCAAAAACATTCAGTACTTC

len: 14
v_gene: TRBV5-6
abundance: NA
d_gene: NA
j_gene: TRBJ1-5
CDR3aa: CASSLGGRNQPQHF
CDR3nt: TGTGCCAGCAGCTTGGGAGGGCGGAATCAGCCCCAGCATTTT

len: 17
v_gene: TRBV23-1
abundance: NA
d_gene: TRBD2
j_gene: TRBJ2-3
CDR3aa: CASSTHSTSVETDTQYF
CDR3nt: TGCGCCAGCAGTACCCACTCGACTAGCGTAGAGACAGATACGCAGTATTTT

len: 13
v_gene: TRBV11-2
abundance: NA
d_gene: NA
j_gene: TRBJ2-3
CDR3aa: CASSSVGEDTQYF
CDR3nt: TGTGCCAGCAGCTCTGTCGGGGAAGATACGCAGTATTTT

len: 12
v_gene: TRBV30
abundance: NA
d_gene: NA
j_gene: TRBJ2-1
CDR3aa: CAWSDKGNPGFF
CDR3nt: TGTGCCTGGAGTGATAAGGGTAACCCCGGGTTCTTC

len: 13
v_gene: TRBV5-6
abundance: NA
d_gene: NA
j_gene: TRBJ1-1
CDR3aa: CASTRQLNTEAFF
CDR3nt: TGTGCCAGCACGCGACAGCTTAACACTGAAGCTTTCTTT

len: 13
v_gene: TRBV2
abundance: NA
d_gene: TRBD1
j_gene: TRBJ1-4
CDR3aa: CASRSGTEEKLFF
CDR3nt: TGTGCCAGCAGGTCCGGGACAGAAGAAAAACTGTTTTTT

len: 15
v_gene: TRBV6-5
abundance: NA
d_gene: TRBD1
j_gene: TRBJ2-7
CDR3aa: CATTPQGAGGYEQYF
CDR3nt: TGTGCCACCACCCCGCAGGGGGCAGGAGGTTACGAGCAGTACTTC

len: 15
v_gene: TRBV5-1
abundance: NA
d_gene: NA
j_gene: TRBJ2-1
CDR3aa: CASRETGSSYNEQFF
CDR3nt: TGCGCCAGCAGGGAGACGGGGAGCTCCTACAATGAGCAGTTCTTC

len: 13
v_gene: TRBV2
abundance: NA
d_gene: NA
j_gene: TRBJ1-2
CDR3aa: CASSPETGYGYTF
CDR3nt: TGTGCCAGCAGTCCCGAAACAGGTTATGGCTACACCTTC

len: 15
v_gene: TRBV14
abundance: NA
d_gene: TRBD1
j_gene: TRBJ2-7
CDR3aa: CASSQALGQVAEQYF
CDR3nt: TGTGCCAGCAGCCAAGCCCTTGGACAGGTGGCCGAGCAGTACTTC

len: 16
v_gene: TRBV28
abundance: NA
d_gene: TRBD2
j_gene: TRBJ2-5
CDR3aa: CASSPRTSGWGGTQYF
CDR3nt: TGTGCCAGCAGTCCCCGGACTAGCGGGTGGGGCGGGACCCAGTACTTC